The 3 T cell receptor beta chains in this list originate from one sample, sequenced in a study of technical replicates of blood from several donors (dated by TCRdb to about 2017). The library was made by the immunoSEQ multiplex PCR assay. Held by TCRdb, this immuneACCESS table contains in-frame sequences only and omits some clones. Under half of the omission traces to an unresolved V gene where checked; the cause of the rest is unknown. A total of roughly 100,000 clones appear in this sample, 95% of them only once. Around 0.36% of the sample comes from the top ten. Sequenced: T cells isolated from PBMCs. Every receptor here comes from a human donor in good health.

This clone is a singleton in its sample. The chain couples TRBV9 to TRBJ2-1, with a tentative D call TRBD1 (6 bases). V was pared by 4 bases and J by 8 bases, with 13 bases between. This CDR3 has 13 residues. The germline V gene encodes CDR1 SGDLS and CDR2 YYNGEE. The CDR3 nucleotides are TGTGCCAGCAGCTTACGGGACACTCATGAGCAGTTCTTC. It translates to CASSLRDTHEQFF.

The chain is built from TRBV7-3 and TRBJ2-1; 13 bases fit TRBD2. The V gene end was trimmed by 3 bases and the J gene end by 5 bases; junction bases not matched to a gene: 1. This CDR3 comprises 15 residues. The germline gives CDR1 SGHTA, CDR2 FQGTGA. Here the CDR3 DNA reads TGTGCCAGCAGCTTGGGACTAGCGGGGAACAATGAGCAGTTCTTC. Residues: CASSLGLAGNNEQFF. The full variable domain, completed using reference TRBV7-3 and TRBJ2-1, is GAGVSQTPSNKVTEKGKYVELRCDPISGHTALYWYRQSLGQGPEFLIYFQGTGAADDSGLPNDRFFAVRPEGSVSTLKIQRTERGDSAVYLCASSLGLAGNNEQFFGPGTRLTVL.

V and J are TRBV19 and TRBJ2-3, with D maybe TRBD1 (6 bases). The CDR3 is 16 residues long. Germline CDR1 reads LNHDA; CDR2 reads SQIVND (reference sequence). Between the trimmed V and J ends, which lost 5 bases and 2 bases, there was a span of 17 bases. CDR3 DNA sequence: TGTGCCAGTAGTGGTCCCACAGGGAGACTCACAGATACGCAGTATTTT. It yields the protein CASSGPTGRLTDTQYF. The whole variable domain, remainder taken from reference TRBV19 and TRBJ2-3, is DGGITQSPKYLFRKEGQNVTLSCEQNLNHDAMYWYRQDPGQGLRLIYYSQIVNDFQKGDIAEGYSVSREKKESFPLTVTSAQKNPTAFYLCASSGPTGRLTDTQYFGPGTRLTVL.